The 5 T cell receptor beta chains in this list originate from one sample, sequenced in a study of blood T cells in healthy people across ages. It was with a sample-barcoded 5' primer and a J-beta primer mix that a second PCR of roughly 7 to 12 cycles was run. MiXCR, applied by TCRdb to the 5' RACE reads, yields one record per CDR3 protein. The sample includes 800,000 to 1,000,000 distinct CDR3 sequences, around 48% of them seen just once. The sample was blood. All receptors derive from a man aged 25 to 40 in good health.

This clonotype turned up a few times. The rearrangement joins TRBV15 to TRBJ2-5; tentative D call: TRBD1 (6 bases). Germline V lookup: CDR1 LNHNV, CDR2 YYDKDF (reference sequence). CDR3 size: 14 residues. V lost 9 bases and J lost 7, with 21 bases in between. As DNA, the CDR3 is TGTGCCACACGCACCATCCCGGGACAAACGACCCAGTACTTC. It encodes CATRTIPGQTTQYF.

V usage is TRBV7-2 and J usage is TRBJ1-2; D is undetermined. Germline V gene sequence: CDR1 SGHTA, CDR2 FQGNSA. The CDR3 sequence is 14 residues long. Trimming stripped 4 bases from V and 2 bases from J, with 11 bases between. The CDR3 region has the DNA TGTGCCAGCAGCTCGAAACCTGGAAACTATGGCTACACCTTC. Protein sequence: CASSSKPGNYGYTF.

This clonotype was seen a handful of times. The chain is built from TRBV27 and TRBJ2-5; 7 bases agree with TRBD1. Germline values: CDR1 MNHEY, CDR2 SMNVEV (reference sequence). Trimming cost V 4 bases and J 2 bases; bases outside gene matches: 10. The CDR3 sequence is 16 residues long. In DNA form, the CDR3 reads TGTGCCAGCAGTTCAATGTGGACAGGAGTTCAAGAGACCCAGTACTTC. The encoded protein is CASSSMWTGVQETQYF.

The chain is built from TRBV12-3 or TRBV12-4 and TRBJ1-2, with TRBD1 as a possible D gene (6 bases). The germline V and J ends were trimmed by 1 base and 4 bases, with 16 bases remaining between them. This CDR3 is 16 amino acids long. The CDR3 is CASSLGVGGGGYGYTF. The CDR3 DNA reads TGTGCCAGCAGTTTAGGAGTCGGGGGAGGGGGCTATGGCTACACCTTC.

This clonotype was counted a single time. The rearrangement links TRBV7-9 to TRBJ2-5; the match to TRBD1 covers 10 bases. Germline CDR1 reads SEHNR; CDR2 reads FQNEAQ (reference sequence). This CDR3 spans 16 amino acids. The V gene end was trimmed by 5 bases and the J gene end by 11 bases; junction bases not matched to a gene: 17. CDR3 nucleotides: TGTGCCAGCAGCCCGACAGGGGGCTTTACCTCCTACGGGCAGTACTTC. This translates into CASSPTGGFTSYGQYF.